This T cell receptor beta chain is from a study of metastatic and nonmetastatic thyroid tumors. About the study: Repertoire comparison spanned blood and tumor or nodule tissue of malignant and benign thyroid patients.

Germline CDR1 and CDR2: MGHRA and YSYEKL. The CDR3 contains 14 residues. V was clipped by 1 base and J by 3 bases, with 9 bases between them. As to this clone: The antigen remains unidentified.

In the source study's methods: For papillary thyroid cancer, a distant-metastasis classifier was constructed from CDR3 differences observed across clinicopathological groups. TCRdb re-clonotyped the PCR reads through MiXCR. TCRdb assigned the V and J calls; the authors' analysis was not used. Among tens of thousands of clones listed, more than 20% were seen once. Prior to thyroid surgery, none of the patients had received any treatment. Overall study findings and caveats: It was reported that TCR beta diversity was significantly higher in malignant thyroid tumors than benign nodules, in blood and tumor.

The chain has TRBV4-1 and TRBJ2-5; a possible D gene is TRBD2 (6 bases). The receptor was derived from a female donor with papillary thyroid cancer or a benign thyroid nodule (not recorded which). Some clones in this sample may be carry-over from other donors' samples. The specimen was blood. The CDR3 reads CASSQVAGKETQYF. DNA for the CDR3: TGCGCCAGCAGCCAAGTGGCGGGGAAAGAGACCCAGTACTTC.